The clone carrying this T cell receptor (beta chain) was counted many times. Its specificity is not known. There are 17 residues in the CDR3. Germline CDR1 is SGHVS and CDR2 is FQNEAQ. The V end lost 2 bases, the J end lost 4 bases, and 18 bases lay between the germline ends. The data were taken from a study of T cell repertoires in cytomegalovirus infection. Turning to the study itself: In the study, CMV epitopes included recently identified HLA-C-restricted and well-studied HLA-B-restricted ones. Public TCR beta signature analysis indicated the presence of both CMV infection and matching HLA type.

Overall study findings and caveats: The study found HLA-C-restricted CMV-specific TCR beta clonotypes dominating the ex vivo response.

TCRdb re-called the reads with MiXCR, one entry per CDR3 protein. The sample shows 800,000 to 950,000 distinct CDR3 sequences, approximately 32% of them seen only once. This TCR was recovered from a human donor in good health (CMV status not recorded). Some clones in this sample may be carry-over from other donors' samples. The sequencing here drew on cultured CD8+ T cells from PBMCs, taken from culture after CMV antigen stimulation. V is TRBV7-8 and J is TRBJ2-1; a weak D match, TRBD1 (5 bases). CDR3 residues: CASSLNAGNVGYNEQFF. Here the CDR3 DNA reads TGTGCCAGCAGCTTAAACGCAGGGAATGTGGGGTACAATGAGCAGTTCTTC.